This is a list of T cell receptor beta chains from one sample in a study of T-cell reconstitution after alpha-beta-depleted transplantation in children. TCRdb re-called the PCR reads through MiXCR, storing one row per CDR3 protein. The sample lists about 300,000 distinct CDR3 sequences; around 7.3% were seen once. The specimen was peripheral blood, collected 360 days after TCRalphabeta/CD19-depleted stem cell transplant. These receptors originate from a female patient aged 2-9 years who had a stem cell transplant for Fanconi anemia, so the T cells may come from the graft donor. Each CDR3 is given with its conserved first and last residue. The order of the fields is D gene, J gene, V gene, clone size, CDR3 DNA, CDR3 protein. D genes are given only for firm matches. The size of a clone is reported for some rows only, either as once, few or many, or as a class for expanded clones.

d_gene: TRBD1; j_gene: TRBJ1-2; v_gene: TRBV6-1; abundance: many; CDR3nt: TGTGCCAGCAGCGGGACAGCCTACAACTATGGCTACACCTTC; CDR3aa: CASSGTAYNYGYTF
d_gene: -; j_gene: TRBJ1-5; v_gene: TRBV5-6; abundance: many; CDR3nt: TGTGCCAGCAGCTTGAGAGGGCTGGGGCAGCCCCAGCATTTT; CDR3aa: CASSLRGLGQPQHF
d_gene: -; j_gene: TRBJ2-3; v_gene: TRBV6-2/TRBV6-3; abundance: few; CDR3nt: TGTGCCAGCAGTTCCCCCGTTTTGTATGAGTATTTT; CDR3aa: CASSSPVLYEYF
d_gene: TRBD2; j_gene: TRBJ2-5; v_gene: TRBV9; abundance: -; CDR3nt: TGTGCCAGCAGCTTACGGGGACTAGCGGGGCCCCGAGAGACCCAGTACTTC; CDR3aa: CASSLRGLAGPRETQYF
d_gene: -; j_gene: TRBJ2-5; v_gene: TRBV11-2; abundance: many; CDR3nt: TGTGCCAGCAGCTTAGGCCCCAAAACCCAGTACTTC; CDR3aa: CASSLGPKTQYF
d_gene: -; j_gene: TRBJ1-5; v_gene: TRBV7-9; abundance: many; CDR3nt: TGTGCCAGCGTCCAGGGCCTCAATCAGCCCCAGCATTTT; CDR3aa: CASVQGLNQPQHF
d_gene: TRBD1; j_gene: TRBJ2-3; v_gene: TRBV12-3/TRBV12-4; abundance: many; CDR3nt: TGTGCCAGCAGTTTAGCTGGGACAGGACCAGATACGCAGTATTTT; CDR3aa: CASSLAGTGPDTQYF
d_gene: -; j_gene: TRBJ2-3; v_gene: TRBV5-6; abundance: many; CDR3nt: TGTGCCAGCAGCTTGGGGCAGATCCTCACAGATACGCAGTATTTT; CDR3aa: CASSLGQILTDTQYF
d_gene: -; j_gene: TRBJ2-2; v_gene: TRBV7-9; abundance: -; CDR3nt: TGTGCCAGCAGCTTAGACCAGGCCGGGGGCACCGGGGAGCTGTTTTTT; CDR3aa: CASSLDQAGGTGELFF
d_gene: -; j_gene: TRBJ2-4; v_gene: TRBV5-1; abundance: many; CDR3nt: TGCGCCAGCAGCGACCCCGGTCTGGGGGCCAACATTCAGTACTTC; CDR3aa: CASSDPGLGANIQYF
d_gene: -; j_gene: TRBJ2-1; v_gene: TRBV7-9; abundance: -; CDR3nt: TGTGCCAGCAGCTTGGTATCGTTGGGGAATGAGCAGTTCTTC; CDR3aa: CASSLVSLGNEQFF
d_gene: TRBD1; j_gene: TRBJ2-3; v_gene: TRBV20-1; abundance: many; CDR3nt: TGCAGTGCTGGCAAGACAGGGGTCTTTCTCACAGATACGCAGTATTTT; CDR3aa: CSAGKTGVFLTDTQYF
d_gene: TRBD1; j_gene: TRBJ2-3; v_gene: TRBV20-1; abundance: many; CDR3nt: TGCAGTGCTAGAAACCCCGGACAGGGAACAGATACGCAGTATTTT; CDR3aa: CSARNPGQGTDTQYF
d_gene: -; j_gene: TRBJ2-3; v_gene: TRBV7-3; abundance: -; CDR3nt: TGTGCCAGCAGCTTAACGGGGGCGCAGACAGATACGCAGTATTTT; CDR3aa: CASSLTGAQTDTQYF
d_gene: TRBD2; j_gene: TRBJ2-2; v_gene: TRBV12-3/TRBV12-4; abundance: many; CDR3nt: TGTGCCAGCAGTTTAAGGCTAGCGGGAGAGACCGGGGAGCTGTTTTTT; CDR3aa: CASSLRLAGETGELFF
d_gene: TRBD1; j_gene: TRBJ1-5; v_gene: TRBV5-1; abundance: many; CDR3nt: TGCGCCAGCAGCTTGGAGGGACAGGGTGGTCAGCCCCAGCATTTT; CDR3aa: CASSLEGQGGQPQHF
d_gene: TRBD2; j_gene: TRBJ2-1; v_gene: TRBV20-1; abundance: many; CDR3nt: TGCAGTGCTAGTAGGTCTAGCGGGTGGGTAGGATACAATGAGCAGTTCTTC; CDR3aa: CSASRSSGWVGYNEQFF
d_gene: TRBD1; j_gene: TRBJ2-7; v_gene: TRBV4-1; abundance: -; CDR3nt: TGCGCCAGCAGCCAACAAATCGGCGACAGGGATCTTGCCTACGAGCAGTACTTC; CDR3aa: CASSQQIGDRDLAYEQYF
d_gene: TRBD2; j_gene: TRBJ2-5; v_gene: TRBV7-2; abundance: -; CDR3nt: TGTGCCAGCAGCCCAAGGGGACTAGCGGGGGGTGGGGAGACCCAGTACTTC; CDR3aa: CASSPRGLAGGGETQYF
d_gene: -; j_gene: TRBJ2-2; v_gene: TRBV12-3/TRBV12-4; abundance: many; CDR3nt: TGTGCCAGCAGAAAAGTGAACACCGGGGAGCTGTTTTTT; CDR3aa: CASRKVNTGELFF
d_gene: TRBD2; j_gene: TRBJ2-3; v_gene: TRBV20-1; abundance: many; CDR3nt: TGCAGTGCTAGAGATGTGAGAAAGAGCGGGAGGTCCACAGATACGCAGTATTTT; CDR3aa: CSARDVRKSGRSTDTQYF
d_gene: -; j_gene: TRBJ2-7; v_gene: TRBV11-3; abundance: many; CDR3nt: TGTGCCAGCAGCTCCTCCCGACAGCCATTTAACGAGCAGTACTTC; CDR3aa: CASSSSRQPFNEQYF
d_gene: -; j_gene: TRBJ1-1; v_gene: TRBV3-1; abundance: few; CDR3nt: TGTGCCAGCAGCCAAGTGGGGGAAGCTTTCTTT; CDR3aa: CASSQVGEAFF
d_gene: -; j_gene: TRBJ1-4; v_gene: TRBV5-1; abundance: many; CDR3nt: TGCGCCAGCAGCGACCCCACGGGACAACGTGAAAAACTGTTTTTT; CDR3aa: CASSDPTGQREKLFF
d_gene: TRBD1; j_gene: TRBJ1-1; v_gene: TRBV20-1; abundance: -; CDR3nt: TGCAGTACTTTAGGAGCCACAGGGGGTCCCTTGTCGAACACTGAAGCTTTCTTT; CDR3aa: CSTLGATGGPLSNTEAFF
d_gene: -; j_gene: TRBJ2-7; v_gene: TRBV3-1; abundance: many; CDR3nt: TGTGCCAGCAGCCAGTTCCCCTCGGGGGCTTACGAGCAGTACTTC; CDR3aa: CASSQFPSGAYEQYF
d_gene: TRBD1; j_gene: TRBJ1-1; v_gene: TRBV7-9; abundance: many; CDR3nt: TGTGCCAGCAGCGCCTGGGACAGGCTGAACACTGAAGCTTTCTTT; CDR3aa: CASSAWDRLNTEAFF
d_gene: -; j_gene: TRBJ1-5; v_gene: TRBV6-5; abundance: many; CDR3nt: TGTGCCAGCAGTTCCTCGCGTCAGGGAGGTCAGCCCCAGCATTTT; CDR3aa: CASSSSRQGGQPQHF
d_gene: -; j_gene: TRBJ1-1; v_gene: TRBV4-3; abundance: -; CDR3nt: TGCGCCAGCAGCCAAGTCGAAGGGGTTAACACTGAAGCTTTCTTT; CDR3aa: CASSQVEGVNTEAFF
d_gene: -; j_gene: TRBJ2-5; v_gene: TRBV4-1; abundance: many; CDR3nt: TGCGCCAGCAGCCAATTTCTCCAAGAGACCCAGTACTTC; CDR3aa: CASSQFLQETQYF
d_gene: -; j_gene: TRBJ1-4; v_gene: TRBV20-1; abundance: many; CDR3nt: TGCAGTGCTGTTAATGAAAAACTGTTTTTT; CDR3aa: CSAVNEKLFF
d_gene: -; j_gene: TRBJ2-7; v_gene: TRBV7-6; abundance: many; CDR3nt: TGTGCCAGCAGCCCCGCAGGGGTCCCCTACGAGCAGTACTTC; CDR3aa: CASSPAGVPYEQYF
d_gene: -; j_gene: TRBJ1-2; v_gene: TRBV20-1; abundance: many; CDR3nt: TGCAGTGCTAGATCCCTTAAAATAACAGGGCGCGATGGCTACACCTTC; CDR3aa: CSARSLKITGRDGYTF
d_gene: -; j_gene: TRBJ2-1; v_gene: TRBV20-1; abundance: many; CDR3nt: TGCAGTGCTAGAATAAGACGGGGAGTGAACAATGAGCAGTTCTTC; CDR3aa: CSARIRRGVNNEQFF
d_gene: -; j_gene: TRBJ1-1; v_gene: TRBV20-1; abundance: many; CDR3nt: TGCAGTGCTAGCCAAGGTGGGGACTTGAACACTGAAGCTTTCTTT; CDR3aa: CSASQGGDLNTEAFF
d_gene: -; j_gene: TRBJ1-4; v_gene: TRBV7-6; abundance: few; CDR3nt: TGTGCCAGCAGCTTAAACGATGAAAAACTTTTTTTT; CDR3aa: CASSLNDEKLFF
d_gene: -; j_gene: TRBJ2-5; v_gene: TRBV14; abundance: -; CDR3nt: TGTGCCAGCAGCCAAGTCGTTGTATGGGGTCAAGAGACCCAGTACTTC; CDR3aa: CASSQVVVWGQETQYF
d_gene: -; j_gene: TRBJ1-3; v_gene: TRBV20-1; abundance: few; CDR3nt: TGCAGTGCTAGACGTTCAGGGACTTCTCCTGGAAACACCATATATTTT; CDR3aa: CSARRSGTSPGNTIYF
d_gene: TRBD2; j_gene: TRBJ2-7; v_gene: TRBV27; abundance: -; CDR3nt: TGTGCCAGCAGTTGGACTAGCGGGGGGGTTTACGAGCAGTACTTC; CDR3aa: CASSWTSGGVYEQYF
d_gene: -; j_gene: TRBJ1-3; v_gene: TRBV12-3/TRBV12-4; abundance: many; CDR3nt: TGTGCCAGCAGCATTACTCGGGGTTTCTCTGGAAACACCATATATTTT; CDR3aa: CASSITRGFSGNTIYF
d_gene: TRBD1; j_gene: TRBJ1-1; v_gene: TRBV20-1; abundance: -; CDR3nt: TGCAGTGCCCCCCGGACAGGGCTCGGAACTGAAGCTTTCTTT; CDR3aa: CSAPRTGLGTEAFF
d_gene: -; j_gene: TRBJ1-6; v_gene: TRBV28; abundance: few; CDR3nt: TGTGCCAGCAGTTTATGGATCGGCCAGGGGAATTCACCCCTCCACTTT; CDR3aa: CASSLWIGQGNSPLHF
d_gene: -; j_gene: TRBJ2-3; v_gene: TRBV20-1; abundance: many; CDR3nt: TGCAGTGCTAGACCCGGACTCCGCACAGATACGCAGTATTTT; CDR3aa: CSARPGLRTDTQYF
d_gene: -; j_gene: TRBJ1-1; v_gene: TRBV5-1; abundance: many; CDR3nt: TGCGCCAGCAGCTTAGGATCTCGGGGCACTGAAGCTTTCTTT; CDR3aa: CASSLGSRGTEAFF
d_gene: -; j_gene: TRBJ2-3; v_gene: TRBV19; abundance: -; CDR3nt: TGTGCCAGTAGTATCAAGCGGGCTAGCACAGATACGCAGTATTTT; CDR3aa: CASSIKRASTDTQYF
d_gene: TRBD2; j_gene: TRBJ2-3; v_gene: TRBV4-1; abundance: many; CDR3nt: TGCGCCAGCAGCCGACTAGCGGGAGAGGGAAGTGGGGCAGATACGCAGTATTTT; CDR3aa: CASSRLAGEGSGADTQYF
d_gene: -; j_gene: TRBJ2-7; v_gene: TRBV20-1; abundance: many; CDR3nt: TGCAGTGCTAGAGATCCGGCCGGACTGAGCTACGAGCAGTACTTC; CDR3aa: CSARDPAGLSYEQYF
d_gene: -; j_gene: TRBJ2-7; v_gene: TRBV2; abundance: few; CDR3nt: TGTGCCAGCAGGGACCCTGGTTCCTACGAGCAGTACTTC; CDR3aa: CASRDPGSYEQYF
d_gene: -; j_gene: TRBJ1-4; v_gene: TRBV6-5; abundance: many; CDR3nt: TGTGCCAGCAGTTTCTTAGGGAAAAAACTGTTTTTT; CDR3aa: CASSFLGKKLFF
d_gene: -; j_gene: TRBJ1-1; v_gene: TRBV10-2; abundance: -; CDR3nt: TGCGCCAGCAGTGACGAGGATCCCCCCACGTCGAACACTGAAGCTTTCTTT; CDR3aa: CASSDEDPPTSNTEAFF
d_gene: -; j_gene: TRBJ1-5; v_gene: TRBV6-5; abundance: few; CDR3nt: TGTGCCAGCAGTTACTCGTGGGTCAGTTCGACAGGCACGGATCAGCCCCAGCATTTT; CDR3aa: CASSYSWVSSTGTDQPQHF
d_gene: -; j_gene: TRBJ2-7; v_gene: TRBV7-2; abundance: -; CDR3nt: TGTGCCAGCAGCTTCCATAGCGGCCCCTACGAGCAGTACTTC; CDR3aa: CASSFHSGPYEQYF
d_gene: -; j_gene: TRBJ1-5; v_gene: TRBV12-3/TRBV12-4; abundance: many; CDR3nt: TGTGCCAGCAGTCCGTCGGTGGGGACTCAGCATTTT; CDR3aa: CASSPSVGTQHF
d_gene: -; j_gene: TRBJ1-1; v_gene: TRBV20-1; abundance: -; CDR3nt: TGCAGTGCTAGAGATCTACTCTCGCTGAACACTGAAGCTTTCTTT; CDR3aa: CSARDLLSLNTEAFF
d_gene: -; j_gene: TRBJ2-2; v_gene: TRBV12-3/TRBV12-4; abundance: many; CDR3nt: TGTGCCAGCAGTCTTTACAGGGTGGGGGACACCGGGGAGCTGTTTTTT; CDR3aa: CASSLYRVGDTGELFF
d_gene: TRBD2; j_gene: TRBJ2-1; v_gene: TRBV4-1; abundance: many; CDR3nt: TGCGCCAGCAGCCAAGTCGTGGGACTAGGGGATGAGCAGTTCTTC; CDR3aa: CASSQVVGLGDEQFF
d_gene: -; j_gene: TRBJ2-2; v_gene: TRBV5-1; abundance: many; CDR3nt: TGCGCCAGCAGCCAAGACAGTATCAACACCGGGGAGCTGTTTTTT; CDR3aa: CASSQDSINTGELFF